This TCR beta chain was sequenced during a study of PD-1 blockade in mismatch repair-deficient tumors. PCR or immunohistochemistry showed mismatch repair deficiency in every enrolled patient. J gave up 8 bases and V 0 bases, and 6 bases lay outside the gene matches. Germline values: CDR1 SGHTS, CDR2 YDEGEE. This CDR3 has 15 amino acids. Measured with immunoSEQ multiplex PCR; TCRdb has only the in-frame clones, and not every one. The sample carries 45,000 to 55,000 clones, over 75% recorded once. This TCR derives from an adult with mismatch repair-deficient cancer. This sequence joins TRBV5-8 and TRBJ1-4; 8 bases fit TRBD1. Specimen: peripheral blood, collected 20 weeks after starting pembrolizumab. The CDR3 here is CASSLVTGGEEKLFF. CDR3 sequence (DNA): TGTGCCAGCAGCTTGGTTACAGGGGGTGAAGAAAAACTGTTTTTT.